The 32 T cell receptor beta chains in this list originate from one sample, sequenced in a study of T cell changes during pregnancy in multiple sclerosis. Sequenced by immunoSEQ multiplex PCR; TCRdb stores in-frame clones only, minus some. The repertoire holds approximately 50,000 clones, with under 95% as singletons. Sequencing was performed on peripheral blood, taken in the second trimester of pregnancy. The receptor source for this set is a female donor with multiple sclerosis, enrolled in a pregnancy study.

This clone has a single count. The chain links TRBV4-2 to TRBJ2-7, with D perhaps TRBD2 (6 bases). V gave up 0 bases and J gave up 5 bases, with 17 bases separating them. Germline assignment: CDR1 LGHNA and CDR2 YNFKEQ. The CDR3 is 16 residues long. The CDR3 loop is CASSQDFGTAADEQYF. The CDR3 bases are TGTGCCAGCAGCCAAGATTTCGGGACTGCCGCCGACGAGCAGTACTTC.

This clone was picked up one time. CDR3 nucleotide sequence: TGTGCCAGCAGCTTAGGCGGGTCGGAGACCCAGTACTTC. This sequence encodes CASSLGGSETQYF. The gene calls are TRBV11-3 and TRBJ2-5, with D possibly being TRBD2 (5 bases). V was clipped by 1 base and J by 5 bases, with 8 bases between them. The CDR3 length is 13 residues. Germline V gene data show CDR1 as SGHNT and CDR2 as YENEEA.

J is TRBJ2-1 and V is TRBV4-1; D call uncertain. This CDR3 comprises 15 residues. Germline V gene sequence: CDR1 MGHRA, CDR2 YSYEKL. With 1 base removed from V and 9 bases from J, the gap between germline ends came to 16 bases. The CDR3, as DNA: TGCGCCAGCAGCCAAGTCGCTCGGTGGAGTGGTGAGCAGTTCTTC. Translated: CASSQVARWSGEQFF.

J is TRBJ1-4 and V is TRBV5-6; weak D call: TRBD1 (5 bases). Looked up from germline, CDR1 is SGHDT and CDR2 is YYEEEE. The CDR3 has 16 amino acids. The ends were cut back, 0 bases at V and 0 bases at J, with 9 bases in the middle. The DNA of the CDR3 is TGTGCCAGCAGCTTGGGGGAACAGGCAACTAATGAAAAACTGTTTTTT. This gives the protein CASSLGEQATNEKLFF.

This chain joins TRBV27 and TRBJ1-1; no firm D call. V lost 6 bases, J lost 7 bases, and 12 bases lay in between. The CDR3 is made up of 12 amino acids. Germline values: CDR1 MNHEY, CDR2 SMNVEV (reference sequence). The CDR3 loop is CASRTAVSEAFF. CDR3 nucleotides: TGTGCCAGCAGGACCGCGGTGAGTGAAGCTTTCTTT.

The chain couples TRBV9 to TRBJ1-1; TRBD1 matches at 11 bases. This CDR3 has 18 residues. The germline gives CDR1 SGDLS, CDR2 YYNGEE. V was pared by 0 bases and J by 4 bases, with 11 bases of the junction left unmatched. CDR3 sequence reads: CASSVGDRGTVFGTEAFF. CDR3 bases: TGTGCCAGCAGCGTAGGGGACAGGGGGACGGTTTTTGGCACTGAAGCTTTCTTT. The complete variable domain, with remaining parts taken from reference TRBV9 and TRBJ1-1, reads DSGVTQTPKHLITATGQRVTLRCSPRSGDLSVYWYQQSLDQGLQFLIQYYNGEERAKGNILERFSAQQFPDLHSELNLSSLELGDSALYFCASSVGDRGTVFGTEAFFGQGTRLTVV.

The chain recombines TRBV7-3 with TRBJ1-1, with 8 bases lining up with TRBD1. Germline loops: CDR1 SGHTA, CDR2 FQGTGA. V shed 5 bases and J 5 bases; nucleotides not matched to a gene: 7. The CDR3 contains 14 residues. CDR3 coding DNA: TGTGCCAGCAGCCTTGACAGGGGAAAAACTGAAGCTTTCTTT. Its protein is CASSLDRGKTEAFF. The full variable domain, with the rest looked up from reference TRBV7-3 and TRBJ1-1, is GAGVSQTPSNKVTEKGKYVELRCDPISGHTALYWYRQSLGQGPEFLIYFQGTGAADDSGLPNDRFFAVRPEGSVSTLKIQRTERGDSAVYLCASSLDRGKTEAFFGQGTRLTVV.

V and J are TRBV5-6 and TRBJ1-1; 7 positions match TRBD1. J lost 11 bases, V lost 1 base, and 5 bases had no gene match. Germline-derived CDR1 and CDR2 are SGHDT and YYEEEE. CDR3 length: 12 residues. CDR3: CASSLPRGVAFF. The DNA for the CDR3 is TGTGCCAGCAGCTTGCCCAGGGGGGTGGCTTTCTTT.

The chain has TRBV27 and TRBJ2-5; 12 bases fit TRBD2. This CDR3 contains 16 residues. Germline CDR1 and CDR2: MNHEY and SMNVEV (reference sequence). V shed 5 bases and J 3 bases; nucleotides not matched to a gene: 7. This chain's CDR3 is CASSALGLAGKETQYF. CDR3 DNA: TGTGCCAGCAGTGCCTTGGGACTAGCGGGCAAAGAGACCCAGTACTTC.

V is TRBV28 and J is TRBJ2-1, with 7 bases fitting TRBD2. V lost 10 bases and J lost 5; bases outside the gene matches: 11. This CDR3 spans 14 amino acids. Germline-derived CDR1 and CDR2 are MDHEN and SYDVKM. The DNA for the CDR3 is TGTGCCACCACCCTGGGGGGGGATAACAATGAGCAGTTCTTC. Amino acids: CATTLGGDNNEQFF.

The gene calls are TRBV4-3 and TRBJ2-3; 9 bases map to TRBD1. The CDR3 is 18 residues long. Germline V gene sequence: CDR1 LGHNA, CDR2 YSLEER. The trim removed 4 bases at V and 4 bases at J, leaving 15 bases unmatched. CDR3 amino acids: CASSRRYAGTGRADTQYF. DNA for the CDR3: TGCGCCAGCAGCCGCCGTTACGCCGGGACAGGGAGGGCAGATACGCAGTATTTT.

This clone counts as medium-sized. V and J are TRBV14 and TRBJ1-3, with TRBD1 matching 7 bases. V lost 4 bases and J lost 0; bases outside the gene matches: 0. The germline CDR1 and CDR2 sequences are SGHDN and FVKESK. There are 14 residues in the CDR3. The CDR3 region is CASSRTGSGNTIYF. CDR3 in DNA: TGTGCCAGCAGCCGGACAGGCTCTGGAAACACCATATATTTT.

The CDR3 nucleotides read TGCGCCAGCAGCCCGCAGATGGCGGGGGGCTCCTACGAGCAGTACTTC. This gives the protein CASSPQMAGGSYEQYF. V usage is TRBV5-1 and J usage is TRBJ2-7, with 8 bases matching TRBD2. CDR3 length: 16 residues. Trimming cost V 4 bases and J 0 bases; bases outside gene matches: 9. Germline lookup yields CDR1 SGHRS and CDR2 YFSETQ.

This sequence joins TRBV18 and TRBJ1-5; TRBD1 matches at 7 bases. The CDR3 is made up of 14 amino acids. V lost 4 bases and J lost 6; bases outside the gene matches: 6. Germline CDR1 KGHSH, CDR2 LQKENI. The CDR3 loop reads CASSLGDSGQPQHF. The CDR3 DNA follows: TGTGCCAGCTCACTAGGGGACAGCGGTCAGCCCCAGCATTTT.

This clone was seen a single time. This chain connects TRBV2 to TRBJ1-2; TRBD1 matches at 8 bases. The CDR3 sequence is 14 residues long. Germline V lookup: CDR1 SNHLY, CDR2 FYNNEI. Trimming cost V 6 bases and J 2 bases; bases outside gene matches: 5. Here the CDR3 reads CASRGQGLNYGYTF. DNA for the CDR3: TGTGCCAGCAGAGGACAGGGATTAAACTATGGCTACACCTTC.

This chain links TRBV6-5 with TRBJ2-7, with TRBD1 as a possible D gene (5 bases). The CDR3 runs 11 residues. Germline CDR1 reads MNHEY; CDR2 reads SVGAGI. V lost 8 bases, J lost 0 bases, and 5 bases lay in between. In nucleotides, the CDR3 is TGTGCCAGCGGACACTCCTACGAGCAGTACTTC. Translation: CASGHSYEQYF.

The V gene is TRBV27, the J gene TRBJ1-6; 8 nucleotides align to TRBD1. With 2 bases clipped from V and 6 bases from J, the junction kept 3 bases outside the gene matches. This CDR3 contains 15 residues. Germline CDR1 MNHEY, CDR2 SMNVEV (reference sequence). The CDR3 here is CASSLGRGRNSPLHF. The DNA for the CDR3 is TGTGCCAGCAGTTTAGGCAGGGGGCGTAATTCACCCCTCCACTTT.

The rearrangement links TRBV29-1 to TRBJ1-2; TRBD1 is a possible D gene (5 bases). CDR3 size: 12 residues. The germline gives CDR1 SQVTM, CDR2 ANQGSEA. V lost 6 bases, J lost 5 bases, and 13 bases lay in between. CDR3 coding DNA: TGCAGCGTCTCGAGGACAACTTATGGCTACACCTTC. This sequence encodes CSVSRTTYGYTF.

The CDR3 sequence: CASSEDSTGLGYEQYF. CDR3 sequence (DNA): TGTGCCAGCAGTGAGGATTCGACAGGGCTAGGCTACGAGCAGTACTTC. The chain is built from TRBV2 and TRBJ2-7; the match to TRBD1 covers 7 bases. CDR1 SNHLY and CDR2 FYNNEI come from the germline V gene. The CDR3 totals 16 residues. The trim removed 3 bases at V and 3 bases at J, leaving 11 bases unmatched.

This chain joins TRBV4-1 and TRBJ2-3, with D perhaps matching TRBD2 (7 bases). The V gene lost 0 bases and the J gene lost 2 bases, with 24 bases spanning the gap. Germline assignment: CDR1 MGHRA and CDR2 YSYEKL. The CDR3 is 20 residues long. In nucleotides, the CDR3 is TGCGCCAGCAGCCAAGACAACCGGGGGGCCCAACCAATCATCACAGATACGCAGTATTTT. Protein product: CASSQDNRGAQPIITDTQYF.

The rearrangement uses TRBV5-1 and TRBJ1-4, with D uncertain. Germline CDR1 SGHRS, CDR2 YFSETQ. The CDR3 is 14 residues long. Trimming stripped 1 base from V and 3 bases from J, with 7 bases between. CDR3 in DNA: TGCGCCAGCAGCTTGCTGGCTCCTAATGAAAAACTGTTTTTT. As protein: CASSLLAPNEKLFF.

The rearrangement uses TRBV28 and TRBJ1-2, with D perhaps TRBD1 (5 bases). Looked up from germline, CDR1 is MDHEN and CDR2 is SYDVKM. Trimming took off 7 bases at V and 12 bases at J, with 27 bases between the two ends. There are 15 residues in the CDR3. In DNA form, the CDR3 reads TGTGCCAGCACCCCCTGGGGCAGGAACCTAATTGGGGACACCTTC. Translating it yields CASTPWGRNLIGDTF.

This clone occurred a few times. The chain links TRBV5-6 to TRBJ1-2, with 9 bases fitting TRBD1. Trimming removed 4 bases from V and 4 bases from J; junction bases left unmatched: 11. CDR3 length: 16 amino acids. Germline values: CDR1 SGHDT, CDR2 YYEEEE. CDR3 loop: CASSKRGQGLSYGYTF. The DNA for the CDR3 is TGTGCCAGCAGCAAAAGGGGACAGGGCTTGAGCTATGGCTACACCTTC.

The J gene is TRBJ1-5, the V gene TRBV5-1, with TRBD1 identical over 7 bases. Germline CDR1 and CDR2: SGHRS and YFSETQ. The CDR3 loop spans 13 amino acids. Germline trimming cut 4 bases from V and 6 bases from J; bases unmatched to any gene: 4. CDR3 nucleotides: TGCGCCAGCAGCCCTAACAGGGGTCAGCCCCAGCATTTT. This codes for CASSPNRGQPQHF.

This clone has a handful of counts. V usage is TRBV11-3 and J usage is TRBJ2-3; tentative D call: TRBD2 (6 bases). CDR1 and CDR2 (germline): SGHNT, YENEEA. The CDR3 loop spans 12 amino acids. Between the trimmed V and J ends, which lost 5 bases and 9 bases, there was a span of 12 bases. This chain's CDR3 is CASSPDGGTQYF. CDR3 DNA: TGTGCCAGCAGCCCCGATGGGGGGACGCAGTATTTT.

This chain joins TRBV6-4 and TRBJ2-3; 7 bases map to TRBD1. Trimming cost V 6 bases and J 5 bases; bases outside gene matches: 8. This CDR3 spans 14 amino acids. Germline V gene lookup returns CDR1 MRHNA and CDR2 SNTAGT. The CDR3 DNA reads TGTGCCAGCAGATCACAGGGGACGAGAGATACGCAGTATTTT. Its translation is CASRSQGTRDTQYF.

This chain joins TRBV5-3 and TRBJ2-3, with TRBD2 identical over 14 bases. TRBV5-3 counts as an open reading frame of uncertain function. The CDR3 totals 16 residues. The V segment lost 4 bases and the J segment 6 bases; nucleotides outside the gene matches: 7. The CDR3 is CARSGRLAGGRDTQYF. CDR3 bases: TGTGCCAGAAGCGGGAGACTAGCGGGGGGGAGGGATACGCAGTATTTT.

The genes are TRBV30 and TRBJ1-2, with D possibly TRBD1 on 6 matching bases. There are 13 residues in the CDR3. V lost 3 bases, J lost 4 bases, and 12 bases lay in between. CDR1 GTSNPN and CDR2 SVGIG come from the germline V gene (reference sequence). CDR3 in amino acids: CAWSRDRPYGYTF. The CDR3 DNA reads TGTGCCTGGAGCCGAGACAGGCCCTATGGCTACACCTTC.

The genes are TRBV30 and TRBJ2-7; 9 bases map to TRBD2. The CDR3 spans 13 residues. V dropped 0 bases and J dropped 7; count of bases not matched to a gene: 4. Germline loops: CDR1 GTSNPN, CDR2 SVGIG (reference sequence). The CDR3 bases are TGTGCCTGGAGTGTTAGCGGGGGACGGGAGCAGTACTTC. As protein: CAWSVSGGREQYF.

The J gene is TRBJ1-5, the V gene TRBV4-3; the D is unclear. V was shortened by 1 base and J by 3 bases, with 7 bases between the two germline ends. Germline lookup yields CDR1 LGHNA and CDR2 YSLEER. This CDR3 has 14 amino acids. The CDR3 here is CASSQAGNNQPQHF. The DNA for the CDR3 is TGCGCCAGCAGCCAAGCGGGAAACAATCAGCCCCAGCATTTT.

The J gene is TRBJ1-5, the V gene TRBV7-9, with D perhaps matching TRBD1 (6 bases). V shed 5 bases and J shed 5 bases, with 16 bases lying between them. Germline-derived CDR1 and CDR2 are SEHNR and FQNEAQ (reference sequence). The CDR3 is made up of 15 amino acids. Here the CDR3 DNA reads TGTGCCAGCAGCCGTTTCGGGGGGCTGGATCAGCCCCAGCATTTT. Its translation: CASSRFGGLDQPQHF. The full variable domain, its missing parts supplied by reference TRBV7-9 and TRBJ1-5, is DTGVSQNPRHKITKRGQNVTFRCDPISEHNRLYWYRQTLGQGPEFLTYFQNEAQLEKSRLLSDRFSAERPKGSFSTLEIQRTEQGDSAMYLCASSRFGGLDQPQHFGDGTRLSIL.

This clone was detected once. The chain employs TRBV30 and TRBJ1-4, with 8 bases that match TRBD1. The CDR3 runs to 15 residues. The germline V gene encodes CDR1 GTSNPN and CDR2 SVGIG (reference sequence). Trimming cost V 0 bases and J 4 bases; bases outside gene matches: 4. CDR3 residues: CAWSVGDRFNEKLFF. The CDR3 nucleotides read TGTGCCTGGAGTGTAGGGGACAGGTTTAATGAAAAACTGTTTTTT.